Listed here is a single TCR beta chain. The entry originates in a study of Ad26.COV2.S vaccination and SARS-CoV-2 variants. Study as a whole: Intramuscular Ad26.COV2.S doses were given once or twice, 56 days apart.

V gave up 5 bases and J gave up 2 bases; unmatched junction bases: 3. CDR3 length equals 13 residues. CDR1 is GTSNPN, CDR2 SVGIG, per germline (reference sequence). The sample's treatment: approximately 18 received Ad26.COV2.S at low or high dose, single or two shots; about 5 received placebo; per-sample allocation not given. Following the first vaccine or placebo injection, samples were taken on day 63. Aged 18-55 years, donor was enrolled in Boston in 2020. Sequenced by immunoSEQ multiplex PCR; TCRdb stores in-frame clones only, minus some. The sample yields roughly 300,000 clones, less than 90% seen once.

The rearrangement joins TRBV30 to TRBJ1-3; 7 bases fit TRBD1. Sequences were derived from peripheral blood, sampled in a trial of Ad26.COV2.S vaccine versus placebo. This TCR came from a person between 18 and 60 years old who received the Ad26.COV2.S COVID-19 vaccine or a placebo. CDR3 amino acids: CAWATGAGNTIYF. In DNA form, the CDR3 reads TGTGCCTGGGCCACAGGGGCTGGAAACACCATATATTTT.